This T cell receptor beta chain is drawn from a study of vaccination effects on CD4 cells after COVID-19. Study-wide background: Median timing of post-vaccine samples was 72 days after the second dose.

Antigen-specific CD4+ T cells expanded by the ViraFEST assay with viral peptide pools were then sequenced. CD4+ T cell isolation took place after 10 days of culture. Subjects were given two BNT162b2 or mRNA-1273 vaccine doses. The vaccine recipients had no prior SARS-CoV-2 infection, with negative nucleocapsid antibodies. Whole-study results and caveats: At late timepoints after vaccination, vaccine- and infection-induced clones shrank markedly.

A note on this clone: Its antigen is unidentified.

Losses at the gene ends were 5 bases for V and 3 bases for J; bases not matched to a gene: 5. This CDR3 comprises 15 residues. Germline CDR1 MNHEY, CDR2 SVGAGI. The repertoire was sequenced with immunoSEQ multiplex PCR; TCRdb's copy has only in-frame clones and lacks some. The table lists tens of thousands of clones, roughly 72% of them singletons, with 9.5% to 13% in the top ten. The rearrangement joins TRBV6-5 to TRBJ2-7; 12 positions match TRBD2. The sequences come from CD4+ T cells from PBMCs cultured with HCoV-NL63 spike peptides, collected after COVID-19 vaccination. The source of this sequence is a human donor who received a COVID-19 vaccine. The CDR3 DNA follows: TGTGCCAGCAGTACCCGGACTAGCGGGAACTACGAGCAGTACTTC. As protein: CASSTRTSGNYEQYF.